This paragraph reports one T cell receptor (beta chain). This clonotype was detected many times. Its target antigen remains unknown. Base-call qualities are not available, and no considerably larger clone is one nucleotide away. Trimming costs V 4 bases and J 5 bases, and their ends lie 8 bases apart. CDR1 KGHDR and CDR2 SFDVKD are derived from the germline V gene. The CDR3 measures 13 amino acids from cysteine to phenylalanine. The kept DNA is CDR3 alone, 39 bases in frame from the first base. The entry originates in a study of identical twins listed by TCRdb under 2016. Context from the whole study: The study deep-sequenced TCR alpha and beta repertoires from monozygotic twins, unrelated adults of various ages and cord blood to test whether fetal clonotypes persist. Replicate twin experiments were performed at different times using different library preparation protocols to rule out contamination.

Library generation was performed with 5' RACE. Sequencing relied on an Illumina HiSeq 2000. A universal primer binding site was added through template switching, and the final cDNA carried a unique molecular identifier so that TCR cDNA molecules could be counted accurately. First-strand cDNA for TCR alpha and beta chains was synthesized from specific primers in the conserved constant-segment region. To control for contamination, each cDNA library was double barcoded with a SMART-Mk sample barcode plus Illumina barcodes. TruSeq adapter sequences and Illumina sample barcodes were added in two successive PCR steps. The Illumina HiSeq platform was used with custom primers to sequence TCR alpha and beta cDNA libraries. Turning to the authors' computational methods: MiGEC processed the raw reads to extract unique molecular identifiers, while MiXCR was used to determine the CDR3 positions. Recombination models were inferred per individual with the repgenHMM and IGoR tools using an EM algorithm. Shared clonotypes were analyzed with the tcR package in R, and sharing was normalized by the product of cloneset sizes. To study raw recombination free of thymic and clonal selection effects, out-of-frame nonproductive sequences were analyzed. The public reads were quality trimmed at Q25 with fastp and then assembled into clones with MiXCR by TCRdb, keeping productive beta chains. For every CDR3 protein sequence, its rows merge into one entry that carries the most common genes and DNA. TCRdb's processing, not the study's, gives the V and J calls here. This sample has fewer than 650,000 distinct CDR3 sequences in its table, and 9% to 10% of those were observed once. Under 3.5% of the sample goes to the ten largest clones.

Every donor was a healthy Caucasian. The twin cohort consisted of three pairs of female monozygotic twins, all aged about 18 to 29 years. Peripheral blood mononuclear cells were used as the source from which RNA for TCR libraries was isolated. General study outcomes and caveats: Abundant cord blood beta clonotypes carried fewer insertions; young adult naive repertoires showed a weaker similar trend, while memory repertoires showed none. Zero-insertion analyses could be partly confounded by invariant T cells such as MAIT and iNKT, although diverse VJ usage argued against such confounding for most clonotypes. In monozygotic twins, recombination models systematically underestimated out-of-frame TCR alpha sharing, but the models matched the sharing seen between unrelated individuals. Because the same donors could not be followed over many years, the conclusions relied on cross-sectional statistical analysis. Compared with coincidental sharing between unrelated individuals, out-of-frame TCR alpha sequences shared between twins had an excess of sequences with low generation probability. The excess sharing between twins in beta out-of-frame sequences was weaker because fewer shared sequences reduced the signal-to-noise ratio.

The data also belong to a second study, concerning yellow fever vaccine responses in identical twins. The second study, in turn, reports: According to the authors, the vaccine-induced T cell response in identical twins seemed to be partly convergent and partly specific to each individual. In the study, vaccine-responding T cell clones were precisely tracked in identical twins.

This receptor chain uses TRBV24-1 and TRBJ1-5; the D gene cannot be resolved reliably. This receptor was obtained from a young woman in good health. The sequenced material came from PBMCs. The CDR3 protein is CATSDGLHQPQHF. At the DNA level, the sequence is TGTGCCACCAGTGACGGACTTCATCAGCCCCAGCATTTT.